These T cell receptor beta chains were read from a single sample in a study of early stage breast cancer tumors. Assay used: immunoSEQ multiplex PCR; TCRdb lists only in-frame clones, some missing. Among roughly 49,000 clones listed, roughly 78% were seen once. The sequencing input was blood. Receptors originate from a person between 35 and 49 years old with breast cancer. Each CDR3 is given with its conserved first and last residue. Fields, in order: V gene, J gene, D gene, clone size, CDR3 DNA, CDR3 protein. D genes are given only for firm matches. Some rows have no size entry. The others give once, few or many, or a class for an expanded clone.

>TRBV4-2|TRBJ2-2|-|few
TGTGCCAGCAGCCAACCTACTAGCACCGGGGAGCTGTTTTTT
CASSQPTSTGELFF
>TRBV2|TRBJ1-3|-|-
TGTGCCAGCAGCTATAACTGGGTGGAGGCTGGAAACACCATATATTTT
CASSYNWVEAGNTIYF
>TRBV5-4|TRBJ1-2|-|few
TGTGCCAGCAGCTTAATTGGGCCGTTACAGGCGGATGGCTACACCTTC
CASSLIGPLQADGYTF
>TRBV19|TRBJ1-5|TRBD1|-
TGTGCCAGTGGGGGACAGGGCGGTGGCAATCAGCCCCAGCATTTT
CASGGQGGGNQPQHF
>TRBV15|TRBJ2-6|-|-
TGTGCCACCAGCAGAGAAGGGACAACCGGGGCCAACGTCCTGACTTTC
CATSREGTTGANVLTF
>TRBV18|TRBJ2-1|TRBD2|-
TGTGCCAGCTCACCCGCCGGAGGAGCGGGAGGGGGCAATGAGCAGTTCTTC
CASSPAGGAGGGNEQFF
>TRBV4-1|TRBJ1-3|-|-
TGCGCCAGCAGCCAAAAAGTCGTTCGTTCCTCTGGAAACACCATATATTTT
CASSQKVVRSSGNTIYF
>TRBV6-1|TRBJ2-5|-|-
TGTGCCACGTACCGGGACCCTAGGGCCCAAGAGACCCAGTACTTC
CATYRDPRAQETQYF
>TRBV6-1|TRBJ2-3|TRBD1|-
TGTGCCAGCAGTGAAGCGCTGGGACAGGGGACAGATACGCAGTATTTT
CASSEALGQGTDTQYF
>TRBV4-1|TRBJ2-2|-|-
TGCGCCAGCAGCCGAGGCGGGACTTCTACCGGGGAGCTGTTTTTT
CASSRGGTSTGELFF
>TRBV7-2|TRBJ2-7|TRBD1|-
TGTGCCAGCAGCCTAGGGGGAACCGGGACAGGGTTCGAGCAGTACTTC
CASSLGGTGTGFEQYF
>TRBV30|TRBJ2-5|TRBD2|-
TGTGCCTGGAGTGTTAATAGCGGGAGGGCCGGGGAGACCCAGTACTTC
CAWSVNSGRAGETQYF
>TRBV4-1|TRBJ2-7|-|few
TGCGCCAGCAGCAACAATCGGGGGCCGGACGAGCAGTACTTC
CASSNNRGPDEQYF
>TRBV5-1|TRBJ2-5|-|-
TGCGCCAGCAGCTTGTCAGGAGCGCGGACCCAGTACTTC
CASSLSGARTQYF
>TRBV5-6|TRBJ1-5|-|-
TGTGCCAGCAGCTTCAAGGCGGGAAATCAGCCCCAGCATTTT
CASSFKAGNQPQHF
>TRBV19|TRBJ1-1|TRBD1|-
TGTGCCAGTAGGGACAGGGGTAGGGACACTGAAGCTTTCTTT
CASRDRGRDTEAFF
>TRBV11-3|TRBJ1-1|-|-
TGTGCCAGCAGCTTAACCACACAAAAGCAGGGAGCTTTCTTT
CASSLTTQKQGAFF
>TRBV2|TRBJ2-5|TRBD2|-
TGTGCCAGCAGTGAAGGGGTAGCGGGGTCTGGGGAAGAGACCCAGTACTTC
CASSEGVAGSGEETQYF
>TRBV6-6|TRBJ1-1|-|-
TGTGCCAGCAGTGTAGGACAGAACACTGAAGCTTTCTTT
CASSVGQNTEAFF
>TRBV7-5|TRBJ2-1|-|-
TGTGCCAGAACTCTTGCTTTACTAGCGGACTTCCTATACAATGAGCAGTTCTTC
CARTLALLADFLYNEQFF
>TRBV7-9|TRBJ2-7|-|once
TGTGCCAGCAGTCCGCAAACAGGGGGGGGCTACGAGCAGTACTTC
CASSPQTGGGYEQYF
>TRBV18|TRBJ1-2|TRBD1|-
TGTGCCAGCTCACCCAACCGGGACAGGGTGGCCTATGGCTACACCTTC
CASSPNRDRVAYGYTF
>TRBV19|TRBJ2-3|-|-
TGTGCCAGTAGTATTTTGCGATCCACAGATACGCAGTATTTT
CASSILRSTDTQYF